The 27 T cell receptor beta chains below were found in one sample sequenced in a study of T cells in Graves' hyperthyroidism and ophthalmopathy. RNA transcripts served as the template for amplifying TCR beta CDR3 regions. When the TCR CDR3 underwent first-round RT-PCR, the HTBI primer set was used. TCRdb called the multiplex PCR reads again in MiXCR, with one record for every CDR3 protein. Seen here are under 130,000 distinct CDR3 sequences, approximately 50% observed once, and the top ten hold roughly 25%. Sequencing input: blood. These receptors all stem from a man aged 35 to 55 with Graves' hyperthyroidism.

This clonotype was recorded a few times. Given the absence of the conserved phenylalanine or tryptophan at the CDR3 end, a read error is likely. The DNA is omitted, as the CDR3 cannot be located on it reliably, and the CDR3 follows TCRdb's listing. The V and J genes are TRBV5-1 and TRBJ1-2. The CDR3 has 9 residues if both end residues are counted. CDR1 is SGHRS and CDR2 is YFSETQ in the germline V gene. The CDR3 region is CASSLVRAG.

This clonotype was observed at least ten times. The gene calls are TRBV7-2 and TRBJ2-6; TRBD1 or TRBD2 may be the D gene (5 bases each). The CDR3 contains 16 residues. The germline V gene has CDR1 SGHTA and CDR2 FQGNSA. V was pared by 3 bases and J by 4 bases, with 13 bases between. CDR3 nucleotide sequence: TGTGCCAGCAGCTTGAGGGGTGGCGGCGGGGCCAACGTCCTGACTTTC. It encodes CASSLRGGGGANVLTF.

This clonotype was recorded many times. The chain links TRBV20-1 to TRBJ2-7; 10 nucleotides match TRBD1. J lost 3 bases, V lost 5 bases, and 4 bases had no gene match. The CDR3 contains 13 residues. Germline-derived CDR1 and CDR2 are DFQATT and SNEGSKA (reference sequence). In DNA form, the CDR3 reads TGCAGTGCTGCCGGGACAGGGGTCTACGAGCAGTACTTC. It is translated as CSAAGTGVYEQYF.

With regard to this clonotype: One end of the junction varies from germline; a read error may be responsible. CDR3 residues: CASSSGQGGTEAVF. The CDR3 region has the DNA TGTGCCAGCAGCTCGGGACAGGGGGGGACTGAAGCTGTCTTT. V and J are TRBV7-9 and TRBJ1-1; 11 positions match TRBD1. The germline V gene has CDR1 SEHNR and CDR2 FQNEAQ (reference sequence). The CDR3 has 14 amino acids.

CDR3 residues: CASSYPRSGGNTGELFF. As DNA, the CDR3 is TGTGCCAGCAGTTACCCCAGGTCCGGGGGAAACACCGGGGAGCTGTTTTTT. The chain recombines TRBV6-6 with TRBJ2-2; possible D gene TRBD2, 6 bases. Germline V gives CDR1 MNHNY, CDR2 SVGAGI (reference sequence). The CDR3 extends over 17 amino acids. The germline V and J ends were trimmed by 2 bases and 2 bases, with 15 bases remaining between them.

The V and J genes are TRBV2 and TRBJ1-2, with TRBD1 matching over 9 bases. The V and J ends lost 6 bases and 7 bases, in that order; junction bases with no gene match: 9. Germline V gene sequence: CDR1 SNHLY, CDR2 FYNNEI. The CDR3 loop spans 14 amino acids. CDR3 protein: CASRGGQGRTGYTF. The CDR3 DNA reads TGTGCCAGCAGAGGGGGACAGGGAAGGACTGGCTACACCTTC.

This chain links TRBV29-1 with TRBJ1-1; a possible D gene is TRBD1 (5 bases). The V end was cut by 3 bases, the J end by 7 bases, with 15 bases between. Germline CDR1 SQVTM, CDR2 ANQGSEA. The CDR3 loop spans 13 amino acids. The CDR3 coding sequence is TGCAGCGTTGACCCAGGGTCAACTAATGAAGCTTTCTTT. Encoded protein: CSVDPGSTNEAFF.

About this clonotype itself: Compared with germline, one end of the junction differs, possibly owing to a read error. The V gene is TRBV7-9, the J gene TRBJ1-4, with D unclear. The CDR3 is 13 residues long. Germline V CDR1 and CDR2: SEHNR, FQNEAQ (reference sequence). The CDR3 DNA sequence: TGTGCCGGCAGCTTAGCTATGGATGAAAAACTGTTTTTT. Its protein product is CAGSLAMDEKLFF.

At least ten counts were recorded for this clonotype. J is TRBJ2-7 and V is TRBV11-3, with D possibly matching TRBD1 (6 bases). The V end lost 4 bases, the J end lost 5 bases, and 18 bases lay between the germline ends. The CDR3 extends over 15 amino acids. The germline gives CDR1 SGHNT, CDR2 YENEEA. CDR3 region: CASSSRLTGFHEQYF. The CDR3 DNA is TGTGCCAGCAGCTCACGCCTTACAGGGTTCCACGAGCAGTACTTC.

This clonotype was counted ten times or more. The rearrangement uses TRBV12-3 or TRBV12-4 and TRBJ1-5; no definite D call. This CDR3 contains 15 residues. V lost 2 bases and J lost 4, with 12 bases in between. CDR3 amino acids: CASSLYSQLNQPQHF. CDR3 DNA sequence: TGTGCCAGCAGTTTATATTCACAGTTAAATCAGCCCCAGCATTTT.

V gene TRBV2 combines with J gene TRBJ2-7; TRBD1 matches 9 bases. Losses at the gene ends were 6 bases for V and 6 bases for J; bases not matched to a gene: 6. The CDR3 runs to 13 residues. Germline V gene data show CDR1 as SNHLY and CDR2 as FYNNEI. The CDR3 sequence: CASSETGGTEQYF. DNA for the CDR3: TGTGCCAGCAGCGAAACAGGGGGCACCGAGCAGTACTTC.

V is TRBV7-2 and J is TRBJ2-3; 7 bases map to TRBD1. Germline V gives CDR1 SGHTA, CDR2 FQGNSA. The CDR3 consists of 17 residues. The J segment lost 1 base and the V segment lost 2 bases, leaving 9 bases of the junction unmatched. CDR3 protein: CASSLTRQGSGTDTQYF. Written as DNA, the CDR3 is TGTGCCAGCAGCTTAACAAGACAGGGCTCGGGCACAGATACGCAGTATTTT.

This clonotype was counted at least ten times. This chain joins TRBV20-1 and TRBJ2-1; 12 bases fit TRBD2. CDR1 is DFQATT, CDR2 SNEGSKA, per germline (reference sequence). The junction had 11 bases not matched to a gene; V was cut back by 2 bases and J by 6 bases. CDR3 length: 17 residues. CDR3 coding DNA: TGCAGTGCTAGATGGCTAGCGGGGGGGCCTAGAATCAATGAGCAGTTCTTC. Its protein product is CSARWLAGGPRINEQFF.

This sequence joins TRBV18 and TRBJ1-2; TRBD1 matches 8 bases. This CDR3 spans 15 amino acids. V shed 0 bases, J shed 4 bases, and the junction held 4 bases outside the gene matches. Germline loops: CDR1 KGHSH, CDR2 LQKENI. The DNA of the CDR3 is TGTGCCAGCTCACCACCGACAGGGGAGGGCTATGGCTACACCTTC. Its translation: CASSPPTGEGYGYTF.

This chain uses TRBV5-6 with TRBJ2-5; either TRBD1 or TRBD2 may supply D (5 bases each). V was clipped by 0 bases and J by 6 bases, with 18 bases between them. CDR1 is SGHDT and CDR2 is YYEEEE in the germline V gene. This CDR3 spans 16 amino acids. CDR3 region: CASSLARFVGGQTQYF. The CDR3 region has the DNA TGTGCCAGCAGCTTGGCTCGTTTCGTTGGGGGACAGACCCAGTACTTC. Complete variable domain (other parts from reference TRBV5-6 and TRBJ2-5): DAGVTQSPTHLIKTRGQQVTLRCSPKSGHDTVSWYQQALGQGPQFIFQYYEEEERQRGNFPDRFSGHQFPNYSSELNVNALLLGDSALYLCASSLARFVGGQTQYFGPGTRLLVL.

The genes are TRBV7-8 and TRBJ2-7; possibly TRBD1 for D (5 bases). The CDR3 is made up of 17 amino acids. V dropped 5 bases and J dropped 1 base, with 21 bases sitting between them. Germline values: CDR1 SGHVS, CDR2 FQNEAQ. CDR3 coding DNA: TGTGCCAGCAGCCATTACCGGGCAGGGAAAGGATCCTACGAGCAGTACTTC. Translating gives CASSHYRAGKGSYEQYF.

This clonotype has at least ten counts. The chain uses TRBV11-2 and TRBJ2-7; D possibly corresponds to TRBD2 (7 bases). V gave up 2 bases and J gave up 6 bases, with 11 bases separating them. Per germline, CDR1 SGHAT and CDR2 FQNNGV. CDR3 length equals 13 residues. This CDR3 is CASSLYREGEQYF. The CDR3 DNA reads TGTGCCAGCAGCTTATACAGGGAGGGCGAGCAGTACTTC.

This rearrangement joins TRBV7-3 to TRBJ2-7; 8 bases agree with TRBD1. This CDR3 is built from 13 residues. CDR1 SGHTA and CDR2 FQGTGA come from the germline V gene. Losses at the gene ends were 8 bases for V and 5 bases for J; bases not matched to a gene: 8. The CDR3: CASGRTGSHEQYF. As DNA, the CDR3 is TGTGCCAGCGGCCGGACAGGGAGCCACGAGCAGTACTTC. Full variable domain (missing parts from reference TRBV7-3 and TRBJ2-7): GAGVSQTPSNKVTEKGKYVELRCDPISGHTALYWYRQSLGQGPEFLIYFQGTGAADDSGLPNDRFFAVRPEGSVSTLKIQRTERGDSAVYLCASGRTGSHEQYFGPGTRLTVT.

Details on this clonotype: One end of the junction is discordant with germline, which a read error may explain. The V gene is TRBV20-1, the J gene TRBJ1-6, with TRBD1 identical over 9 bases. Germline V gene sequence: CDR1 DFQATT, CDR2 SNEGSKA (reference sequence). This CDR3 is built from 13 residues. The CDR3 DNA reads TGCAGTGCTAGGGGGGACAGGGAATCACCCCCCCACTTT. Translation gives CSARGDRESPPHF.

This chain uses TRBV7-9 with TRBJ1-4; no reliable D call. With 1 base removed from V and 7 bases from J, the gap between germline ends came to 10 bases. Germline V gene data show CDR1 as SEHNR and CDR2 as FQNEAQ (reference sequence). The CDR3 totals 14 residues. The CDR3 region is CASSLGMAGEKLFF. Written as DNA, the CDR3 is TGTGCCAGCAGCTTAGGGATGGCAGGTGAAAAACTGTTTTTT.

This clonotype was observed many times. The chain employs TRBV5-6 and TRBJ2-7; perhaps TRBD1 as D (6 bases). V was shortened by 5 bases and J by 3 bases, with 12 bases between the two germline ends. This CDR3 contains 13 residues. Germline loops: CDR1 SGHDT, CDR2 YYEEEE. CDR3 region: CASSKGVRYEQYF. The CDR3 DNA reads TGTGCCAGCAGTAAGGGGGTACGCTACGAGCAGTACTTC. Based on the CDR3 plus reference TRBV5-6 and TRBJ2-7, the full variable domain is DAGVTQSPTHLIKTRGQQVTLRCSPKSGHDTVSWYQQALGQGPQFIFQYYEEEERQRGNFPDRFSGHQFPNYSSELNVNALLLGDSALYLCASSKGVRYEQYFGPGTRLTVT.

This clonotype was counted many times. The gene calls are TRBV5-8 and TRBJ1-1; possibly TRBD1 for D (6 bases). Germline-derived CDR1 and CDR2 are SGHTS and YDEGEE. Trimming pared 4 bases from V and 2 bases from J, leaving 12 bases between. This CDR3 has 14 amino acids. CDR3 loop: CASSLDSFNTEAFF. CDR3 DNA sequence: TGTGCCAGCAGCCTGGACAGCTTCAACACTGAAGCTTTCTTT. Based on the CDR3 plus reference TRBV5-8 and TRBJ1-1, the full variable domain is EAGVTQSPTHLIKTRGQQATLRCSPISGHTSVYWYQQALGLGLQFLLWYDEGEERNRGNFPPRFSGRQFPNYSSELNVNALELEDSALYLCASSLDSFNTEAFFGQGTRLTVV.

This clonotype has ten or more counts. The CDR3 region has the DNA TGCAGTGCTAGAGAAACCTTGCACACTGAAGCTTTCTTT. This sequence encodes CSARETLHTEAFF. The rearrangement links TRBV20-1 to TRBJ1-1, with D unresolved. This CDR3 region has 13 residues. Per germline, CDR1 DFQATT and CDR2 SNEGSKA (reference sequence). Trimming shortened V by 0 bases and J by 3 bases, and 8 bases separated the two germline ends.

The chain uses TRBV7-2 and TRBJ2-7; no firm D call. CDR1 and CDR2 from the germline V gene are SGHTA and FQGNSA. Trimming cost V 0 bases and J 2 bases, with 8 bases left between them. The length of the CDR3 is 14 residues. CDR3 amino acids: CASSLAGLAYEQYF. The CDR3 DNA is TGTGCCAGCAGCTTAGCTGGGCTAGCCTACGAGCAGTACTTC.

This clonotype was detected only once. V gene TRBV29-1 combines with J gene TRBJ1-5; TRBD1 matches at 9 bases. The germline CDR1 and CDR2 sequences are SQVTM and ANQGSEA. The CDR3 contains 14 residues. Trimming removed 4 bases from V and 4 bases from J; junction bases left unmatched: 5. The CDR3 DNA reads as TGCAGCGTTGCCACAGGGACAGGGAATCAGCCCCAGCATTTT. The encoded protein is CSVATGTGNQPQHF.

This clonotype was counted a few times. This may arise from a read error, as a much more abundant clone is one base away. J is TRBJ2-3 and V is TRBV5-1; the D is unclear. The CDR3 sequence is 16 residues long. Germline CDR1 SGHRS, CDR2 YFSETQ. Trimming pared 3 bases from V and 2 bases from J, leaving 16 bases between. The CDR3 sequence is CASSSFGGEVTDTQYF. CDR3 coding DNA: TGCGCCAGCAGCTCGTTCGGCGGAGAGGTCACAGATACGCAGTATTTT. The whole variable domain, remainder taken from reference TRBV5-1 and TRBJ2-3, is KAGVTQTPRYLIKTRGQQVTLSCSPISGHRSVSWYQQTPGQGLQFLFEYFSETQRNKGNFPGRFSGRQFSNSRSEMNVSTLELGDSALYLCASSSFGGEVTDTQYFGPGTRLTVL.

This clonotype appeared a few times. The genes are TRBV27 and TRBJ2-7; TRBD1 agrees at 7 bases. Germline assignment: CDR1 MNHEY and CDR2 SMNVEV (reference sequence). J gave up 2 bases and V 8 bases, and 9 bases lay outside the gene matches. There are 14 residues in the CDR3. This chain's CDR3 is CASGTALKPYEQYF. DNA for the CDR3: TGTGCCAGCGGGACAGCTCTAAAACCCTACGAGCAGTACTTC.